This T cell receptor (beta chain) was recovered during a study of cytomegalovirus exposure and HLA in healthy donors. With 60 Vbeta and 13 Jbeta primers, the PCR was carried out. Profiled with immunoSEQ multiplex PCR; TCRdb holds only in-frame clones, not every one. The repertoire holds about 130,000 clones, 81% seen once, with approximately 1.1% in the top ten. Concerning this clone: Its antigen is as yet unknown.

Whole-study results and caveats: TCR beta V segments were, for the most part, productive about 87% or about 30% of the time in an earlier analysis. Cytomegalovirus association was listed for 164 TCR beta chains.

CDR1 SGDLS and CDR2 YYNGEE come from the germline V gene. The CDR3 is made up of 17 amino acids. Trimming at V came to 0 bases and at J to 3 bases, leaving 6 bases not matched to a gene. The sequence was collected from a woman aged 25 to 39 in good health and CMV-seronegative. Sequencing used PBMCs. This rearrangement joins TRBV9 to TRBJ2-3; TRBD2 matches at 11 bases. Here the CDR3 DNA reads TGTGCCAGCAGCGTAGGTGGTACTAGCGGGAGAACAGATACGCAGTATTTT. The encoded protein is CASSVGGTSGRTDTQYF. Full variable domain (rest looked up from reference TRBV9 and TRBJ2-3): DSGVTQTPKHLITATGQRVTLRCSPRSGDLSVYWYQQSLDQGLQFLIQYYNGEERAKGNILERFSAQQFPDLHSELNLSSLELGDSALYFCASSVGGTSGRTDTQYFGPGTRLTVL.